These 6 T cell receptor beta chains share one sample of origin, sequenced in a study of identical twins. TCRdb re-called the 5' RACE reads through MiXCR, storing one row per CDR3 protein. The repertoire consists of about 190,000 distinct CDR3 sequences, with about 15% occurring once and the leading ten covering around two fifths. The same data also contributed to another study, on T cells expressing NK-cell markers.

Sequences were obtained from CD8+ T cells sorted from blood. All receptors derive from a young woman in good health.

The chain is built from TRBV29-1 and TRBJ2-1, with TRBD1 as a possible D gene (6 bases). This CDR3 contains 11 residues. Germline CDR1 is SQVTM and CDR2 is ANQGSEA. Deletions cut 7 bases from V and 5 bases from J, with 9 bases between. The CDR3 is CSGQENNEQFF. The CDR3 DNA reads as TGCAGCGGACAGGAGAACAATGAGCAGTTCTTC.

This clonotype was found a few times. DNA of the CDR3: TGTGCCAGCAGCTACAGGGGGCCTCGCGACGAGCAGTACTTC. As protein: CASSYRGPRDEQYF. V usage is TRBV14 and J usage is TRBJ2-7; the match to TRBD1 covers 9 bases. There are 14 residues in the CDR3. V lost 5 bases and J lost 5; bases outside the gene matches: 7. The germline V gene encodes CDR1 SGHDN and CDR2 FVKESK. The whole variable domain, filled in from reference TRBV14 and TRBJ2-7, reads EAGVTQFPSHSVIEKGQTVTLRCDPISGHDNLYWYRRVMGKEIKFLLHFVKESKQDESGMPNNRFLAERTGGTYSTLKVQPAELEDSGVYFCASSYRGPRDEQYFGPGTRLTVT.

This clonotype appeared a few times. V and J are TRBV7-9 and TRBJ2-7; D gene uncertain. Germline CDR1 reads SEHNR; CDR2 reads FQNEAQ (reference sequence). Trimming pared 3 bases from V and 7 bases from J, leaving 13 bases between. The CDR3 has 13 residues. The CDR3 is CASSLFASREQYF. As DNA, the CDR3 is TGTGCCAGCAGCTTGTTCGCTTCGAGGGAGCAGTACTTC. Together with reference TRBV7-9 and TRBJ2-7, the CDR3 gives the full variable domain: DTGVSQNPRHKITKRGQNVTFRCDPISEHNRLYWYRQTLGQGPEFLTYFQNEAQLEKSRLLSDRFSAERPKGSFSTLEIQRTEQGDSAMYLCASSLFASREQYFGPGTRLTVT.

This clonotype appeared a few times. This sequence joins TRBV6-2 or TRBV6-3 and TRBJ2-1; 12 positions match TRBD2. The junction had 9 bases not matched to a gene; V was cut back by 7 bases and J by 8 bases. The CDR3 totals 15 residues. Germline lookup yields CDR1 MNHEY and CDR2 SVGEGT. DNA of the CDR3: TGTGCCAGCATCAGACTAGCGGGAGAAGGTGATGAGCAGTTCTTC. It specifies CASIRLAGEGDEQFF.

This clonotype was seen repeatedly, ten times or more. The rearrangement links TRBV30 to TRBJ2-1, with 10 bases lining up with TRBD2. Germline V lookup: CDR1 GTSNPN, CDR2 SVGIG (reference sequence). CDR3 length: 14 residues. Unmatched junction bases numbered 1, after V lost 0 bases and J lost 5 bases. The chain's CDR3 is CAWSVSGRNNEQFF. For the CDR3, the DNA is TGTGCCTGGAGTGTTAGCGGGAGGAACAATGAGCAGTTCTTC.

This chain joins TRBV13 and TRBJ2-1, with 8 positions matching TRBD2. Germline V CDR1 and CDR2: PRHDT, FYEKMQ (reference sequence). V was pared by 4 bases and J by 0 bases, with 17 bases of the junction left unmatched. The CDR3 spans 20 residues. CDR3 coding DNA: TGTGCCAGCAGCTCGTACCAAACTCTTAGCGGGAAGGGCTCCTACAATGAGCAGTTCTTC. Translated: CASSSYQTLSGKGSYNEQFF.